This TCR beta chain was documented in a study of T cell repertoires in cytomegalovirus infection. Germline values: CDR1 SQVTM, CDR2 ANQGSEA. The CDR3 sequence is 12 residues long. V dropped 0 bases and J dropped 7 bases, with 6 bases sitting between them. TCRdb reprocessed the reads with MiXCR, giving one entry per CDR3 protein. The table records some 300,000 distinct CDR3 sequences, roughly an eighth of them present only once. This clonotype turned up a few times. The chain recombines TRBV29-1 with TRBJ2-2; no definite D call. The clonotype originates from a human donor in good health (CMV status not recorded). Some clones in this sample may be carry-over from other donors' samples. Material: PBMCs. CDR3 residues: CSVEDHVGELFF. Here the CDR3 DNA reads TGCAGCGTTGAAGATCACGTCGGGGAGCTGTTTTTT.